The rows below give T cell receptor beta chains drawn from one sample of a study of response to subunit inactivated influenza vaccine. MiXCR, applied by TCRdb to the RT-PCR reads, yields one record per CDR3 protein. The top ten clones hold around 13% of a sample with fewer than 600,000 distinct CDR3 sequences, around 7.9% of them seen once. The specimen was PBMCs from blood, collected less than 30 months after vaccination. These receptors were taken from a man between 45 and 75 years old who received an inactivated influenza vaccine. CDR3s leave out the opening cysteine and the closing phenylalanine or tryptophan. The D gene is left open where the match is weak.

>TRBV5-5|TRBJ2-2|.
ASEGANTGELF
>TRBV20-1|TRBJ1-6|.
SAGQTVSYNSPLH
>TRBV29-1|TRBJ2-7|TRBD1
SVQGARTVQY
>TRBV10-3|TRBJ2-5|TRBD1
AIADRGEETQY
>TRBV7-3|TRBJ2-1|.
VSSLRFYEQL
>TRBV5-1|TRBJ2-1|TRBD2
ASSSGTSGGEF
>TRBV7-2|TRBJ2-2|.
ASSAASTGELF
>TRBV5-1|TRBJ2-7|.
ASSLLAGQSYEQY
>TRBV4-2|TRBJ1-1|.
ASSPGITEAF
>TRBV7-2|TRBJ2-7|.
ASSLWVGSSYEQY
>TRBV20-1|TRBJ2-1|TRBD2
SARDRRGNSYNEQF
>TRBV7-8|TRBJ2-5|.
ASSLSWAQY
>TRBV4-2|TRBJ2-1|.
ASSQDLGALPNNEQF
>TRBV3-1|TRBJ2-1|TRBD2
ASSQGGGYNEQF
>TRBV7-8|TRBJ2-5|TRBD1
ASSPGTGGAGETQY
>TRBV20-1|TRBJ1-2|TRBD1
SARQGVYGYT
>TRBV10-3|TRBJ2-1|.
AISEPQTTVDEQF
>TRBV12-3/TRBV12-4|TRBJ1-1|.
ASSFGVVRTEAF
>TRBV28|TRBJ2-1|.
ASSSRDSWWF
>TRBV6-1|TRBJ1-4|.
ASSDLSDEKLF
>TRBV5-1|TRBJ2-4|TRBD2
ASSLAPSGTAGNIQY
>TRBV6-6|TRBJ1-2|TRBD1
ASRSLLPGQGKFYGYT
>TRBV11-1|TRBJ2-1|.
ASSSIDRMSGDEQF
>TRBV11-1|TRBJ2-2|.
ASSFGRSESTGELF
>TRBV9|TRBJ2-1|.
ASSVEIREQF
>TRBV3-1|TRBJ2-5|TRBD1
ASSQDRQGAGQETQY
>TRBV20-1|TRBJ2-5|.
SALTRAETQY
>TRBV5-1|TRBJ1-1|.
ASSAGPANTEAF
>TRBV7-2|TRBJ2-7|.
ASSLGATRDEQY
>TRBV27|TRBJ2-7|TRBD1
ASSPGTGGFYEQY
>TRBV4-2|TRBJ2-2|TRBD1
ASSPQGVGANTGELF
>TRBV7-2|TRBJ2-5|TRBD1
ASSAQTGVQETQY
>TRBV6-1|TRBJ2-6|TRBD2
ASMRPGGAGANVLT
>TRBV7-9|TRBJ1-4|.
ASSYAGYNEKLF
>TRBV12-3/TRBV12-4|TRBJ1-1|TRBD1
ASSPRQGAKTF
>TRBV7-2|TRBJ1-1|.
ASSLSGLNTEAF
>TRBV28|TRBJ2-7|TRBD2
ASQSGLAREWGVYEQY
>TRBV25-1|TRBJ2-1|.
ASSDPGLALNEQF
>TRBV3-1|TRBJ2-3|.
ASSQDTQTATDTQY
>TRBV2|TRBJ1-4|.
ASSVRGEKLF
>TRBV9|TRBJ2-3|.
ASSERTDTQY
>TRBV4-1|TRBJ2-1|TRBD2
ASSQALSGGPYNEQF
>TRBV5-1|TRBJ1-2|.
ASSVTGRGYT
>TRBV7-2|TRBJ2-1|TRBD2
ASSRNPAGGEQF
>TRBV6-2/TRBV6-3|TRBJ2-4|.
ASSSSPTRPNLAKNIQY
>TRBV7-2|TRBJ1-6|.
ASSLGRDRNSPLH